Below, one T cell receptor (beta chain) is given with its context. This CDR3 is 18 amino acids long. Germline assignment: CDR1 SGHAT and CDR2 FQDESV (reference sequence). The V and J ends lost 8 bases and 6 bases respectively, with 26 bases between them. These data originate in a study of T cells after yellow fever vaccination. Turning to the study itself: Low-cell-number fractions were prepared with SMART-Seq v4 Ultra Low Input.

Study-wide results and limits: Abundant clonotypes (contaminants from the bulk population) could be present in FACS-sorted repertoires. Once the booster was given, most primary-vaccination clones reappeared, at just over 95% for CD4 and more than 85% for CD8.

A universal primer site and UMIs were added as TCR cDNA was made by 5'RACE template switching. TCRdb ran MiXCR on the 5' RACE reads and lists one entry per CDR3 protein. The sample lists tens of thousands of distinct CDR3 sequences; about an eighth were seen once. This rearrangement joins TRBV11-1 to TRBJ1-6; no clear D. This clonotype was obtained from a man between 18 and 35 years old who received the YFV17D yellow fever vaccine. The source was CD8+ T cells not binding an NS4B(214-222) dextramer, sorted from PBMCs, collected around 3 weeks after the first yellow fever vaccination. CDR3 protein: CASSFAGSLVGSNSPLHF. The CDR3 nucleotides are TGTGCCAGCTCTTTCGCCGGCAGCCTGGTTGGGTCTAATTCACCCCTCCACTTT.